What follows are 25 T cell receptor beta chains derived from one specimen sequenced in a study of blood T cell repertoires in COVID-19. Clones were read by immunoSEQ multiplex PCR, and TCRdb kept only the in-frame ones, dropping some. The sample includes 230,000 or so clones, 81% of them seen just once. The material sequenced was peripheral blood. The receptor set was obtained from a woman of 80 years or more with COVID-19, enrolled during active disease.

The chain employs TRBV11-2 and TRBJ1-1, with D possibly being TRBD1 (6 bases). The germline gives CDR1 SGHAT, CDR2 FQNNGV. Trimming removed 5 bases from V and 1 base from J, with 8 bases in between. This CDR3 comprises 13 residues. The CDR3 coding sequence is TGTGCCAGCAGCCAGGGACAGAACACTGAAGCTTTCTTT. It yields the protein CASSQGQNTEAFF. The complete variable domain, with remaining parts taken from reference TRBV11-2 and TRBJ1-1, reads EAGVAQSPRYKIIEKRQSVAFWCNPISGHATLYWYQQILGQGPKLLIQFQNNGVVDDSQLPKDRFSAERLKGVDSTLKIQPAKLEDSAVYLCASSQGQNTEAFFGQGTRLTVV.

The count of this clone is one. The rearrangement uses TRBV30 and TRBJ1-1; D gene unclear. Germline assignment: CDR1 GTSNPN and CDR2 SVGIG (reference sequence). V was shortened by 1 base and J by 4 bases, with 4 bases between the two germline ends. The CDR3 length is 11 residues. CDR3 nucleotide sequence: TGTGCCTGGAGTGCGAGCACTGAAGCTTTCTTT. It yields the protein CAWSASTEAFF. Together with reference TRBV30 and TRBJ1-1, the CDR3 gives the full variable domain: SQTIHQWPATLVQPVGSPLSLECTVEGTSNPNLYWYRQAAGRGLQLLFYSVGIGQISSEVPQNLSASRPQDRQFILSSKKLLLSDSGFYLCAWSASTEAFFGQGTRLTVV.

This chain links TRBV6-2 or TRBV6-3 with TRBJ1-3; unclear D gene. The CDR3 is 17 amino acids. The V end lost 5 bases, the J end lost 0 bases, and 17 bases lay between the germline ends. Germline V gene lookup returns CDR1 MNHEY and CDR2 SVGEGT. This CDR3 reads CASSPRTGRFSGNTIYF. For the CDR3, the DNA is TGTGCCAGCAGTCCCCGGACGGGGAGATTCTCTGGAAACACCATATATTTT.

V gene TRBV7-2 combines with J gene TRBJ1-4, with D hard to call. Germline-derived CDR1 and CDR2 are SGHTA and FQGNSA. The V and J ends lost 1 base and 7 bases respectively, with 7 bases between them. This CDR3 is 13 amino acids long. The DNA of the CDR3 is TGTGCCAGCAGCTTAGGGCGGGGTGAAAAACTGTTTTTT. It codes for CASSLGRGEKLFF.

This clone has just a few counts. The J gene is TRBJ1-4, the V gene TRBV6-2 or TRBV6-3, with TRBD1 identical over 7 bases. The junction had 5 bases not matched to a gene; V was cut back by 4 bases and J by 0 bases. Germline V CDR1 and CDR2: MNHEY, SVGEGT. This CDR3 region has 16 residues. CDR3 region: CASSSNRGATNEKLFF. The CDR3 DNA sequence: TGTGCCAGCAGTTCCAACAGGGGTGCAACTAATGAAAAACTGTTTTTT.

In its sample, this clone was seen once. V and J are TRBV3-1 (or the pseudogene TRBV3-2) and TRBJ2-4, with D possibly matching TRBD2 (6 bases). Trimming took 4 bases from V and 1 from J, leaving 14 bases between them. This CDR3 has 16 residues. Germline loops: CDR1 LGHDT, CDR2 YNNKEL (reference sequence). The CDR3 sequence is CASSRGDSGAKNIQYF. CDR3 sequence (DNA): TGTGCCAGCAGCCGTGGTGATAGCGGTGCCAAAAACATTCAGTACTTC.

The V call is TRBV4-1, the J call TRBJ2-3; D is unresolved. CDR3 length: 15 residues. V was clipped by 0 bases and J by 1 base, with 8 bases between them. In germline, CDR1 is MGHRA, CDR2 YSYEKL. The CDR3 DNA reads as TGCGCCAGCAGCCAAGATGGGCTCCGCACAGATACGCAGTATTTT. It encodes CASSQDGLRTDTQYF.

This chain uses TRBV27 with TRBJ2-5, with 11 positions matching TRBD2. Germline V gives CDR1 MNHEY, CDR2 SMNVEV (reference sequence). This CDR3 is 17 amino acids long. The V and J ends lost 4 bases and 5 bases, in that order; junction bases with no gene match: 12. The chain's CDR3 is CASSSHLAGGMSETQYF. CDR3 bases: TGTGCCAGCAGTTCCCATCTAGCGGGAGGAATGAGTGAGACCCAGTACTTC.

This rearrangement joins TRBV19 to TRBJ2-1; a weak D match, TRBD2 (6 bases). CDR1 is LNHDA, CDR2 SQIVND, per germline (reference sequence). V was clipped by 4 bases and J by 9 bases, with 7 bases between them. This CDR3 comprises 11 residues. Here the CDR3 reads CASSSGVEQFF. Written as DNA, the CDR3 is TGTGCCAGTAGTAGCGGGGTTGAGCAGTTCTTC.

V and J are TRBV25-1 and TRBJ1-5; 8 bases line up with TRBD1. Trimming removed 7 bases from V and 3 bases from J; junction bases left unmatched: 8. This CDR3 region has 15 residues. CDR1 is MGHDK and CDR2 is SYGVNS in the germline V gene. This CDR3 reads CASNPKQGVNQPQHF. In DNA, the CDR3 is TGTGCCAGCAATCCCAAACAGGGGGTCAATCAGCCCCAGCATTTT.

V is TRBV13 and J is TRBJ2-2; D may be TRBD2 (5 bases). Germline V gene sequence: CDR1 PRHDT, CDR2 FYEKMQ (reference sequence). This CDR3 is built from 17 residues. The V end was cut by 1 base, the J end by 5 bases, with 17 bases between. The CDR3: CASSLAPGSMRTGELFF. Here the CDR3 DNA reads TGTGCCAGCAGCTTAGCCCCTGGGAGTATGAGGACCGGGGAGCTGTTTTTT.

This chain uses TRBV7-2 with TRBJ1-5, with D uncertain. V was pared by 1 base and J by 5 bases, with 6 bases between. CDR1 SGHTA and CDR2 FQGNSA come from the germline V gene. The CDR3 is made up of 13 amino acids. The CDR3 DNA reads TGTGCCAGCAGCTTAGGGAGGGATCAGCCCCAGCATTTT. The encoded protein is CASSLGRDQPQHF.

V is TRBV7-2 and J is TRBJ2-7; 9 bases match TRBD1. The length of the CDR3 is 16 residues. The trim removed 1 base at V and 3 bases at J, leaving 7 bases unmatched. Germline-derived CDR1 and CDR2 are SGHTA and FQGNSA. This CDR3 reads CASSLENTGGGYEQYF. CDR3 nucleotide sequence: TGTGCCAGCAGCTTAGAGAACACAGGGGGCGGCTACGAGCAGTACTTC.

The chain uses TRBV6-5 and TRBJ2-7, with TRBD2 as a possible D gene (5 bases). Trimming stripped 7 bases from V and 1 base from J, with 11 bases between. CDR3 size: 13 residues. CDR1 and CDR2 (germline): MNHEY, SVGAGI. CDR3 in DNA: TGTGCCAGCATCCGCCCGGGGTCCTACGAGCAGTACTTC. This codes for CASIRPGSYEQYF.

The gene calls are TRBV7-2 and TRBJ1-2, with D unresolved. The ends were cut back, 5 bases at V and 5 bases at J, with 18 bases in the middle. The CDR3 is made up of 15 amino acids. Germline V gene lookup returns CDR1 SGHTA and CDR2 FQGNSA. The CDR3 is CASSPSEGRTYGYTF. The CDR3 DNA reads as TGTGCCAGCAGCCCTAGTGAGGGTCGGACGTATGGCTACACCTTC.

Only a few counts were recorded for this clone. The chain recombines TRBV7-8 with TRBJ1-1; D remains ambiguous. Trimming removed 0 bases at V and 8 bases at J, with 13 bases between. CDR1 and CDR2 from the germline V gene are SGHVS and FQNEAQ. The CDR3 is 14 residues long. CDR3: CASSLAGESTEAFF. For the CDR3, the DNA is TGTGCCAGCAGCTTAGCAGGAGAGTCGACCGAAGCTTTCTTT.

There are a few counts of this clone. This chain links TRBV4-3 with TRBJ1-2; D unclear. This CDR3 comprises 14 residues. Germline lookup yields CDR1 LGHNA and CDR2 YSLEER. Trimming removed 0 bases from V and 4 bases from J, with 9 bases in between. The CDR3 loop reads CASSQDVSVYGYTF. The DNA for the CDR3 is TGCGCCAGCAGCCAAGATGTTTCCGTCTATGGCTACACCTTC.

The gene calls are TRBV5-1 and TRBJ2-1, with 9 bases lining up with TRBD1. Trimming at V came to 5 bases and at J to 6 bases, leaving 15 bases not matched to a gene. From germline, CDR1 is SGHRS and CDR2 YFSETQ. CDR3 size: 17 residues. This CDR3 is CASSIRSDRGTGNEQFF. The DNA of the CDR3 is TGCGCCAGCAGTATCAGGAGCGACAGGGGGACTGGCAATGAGCAGTTCTTC.

The chain employs TRBV30 and TRBJ1-2; tentatively, D is TRBD1 (5 bases). The CDR3 has 14 residues. V lost 0 bases and J 6 bases, leaving 14 bases between the germline ends. CDR1 and CDR2 from the germline V gene are GTSNPN and SVGIG (reference sequence). CDR3 loop: CAWSVGTGPNGYTF. The CDR3 DNA reads TGTGCCTGGAGTGTAGGCACAGGACCCAATGGCTACACCTTC.

This chain joins TRBV7-3 and TRBJ2-3; TRBD2 aligns across 11 bases. V was pared by 4 bases and J by 4 bases, with 4 bases of the junction left unmatched. The CDR3 loop spans 15 amino acids. Looked up from germline, CDR1 is SGHTA and CDR2 is FQGTGA. The CDR3 loop is CASSSSGRNADTQYF. DNA of the CDR3: TGTGCCAGCAGCTCTAGCGGGAGGAACGCAGATACGCAGTATTTT. Using reference TRBV7-3 and TRBJ2-3 for the parts outside the CDR3, the full variable domain is GAGVSQTPSNKVTEKGKYVELRCDPISGHTALYWYRQSLGQGPEFLIYFQGTGAADDSGLPNDRFFAVRPEGSVSTLKIQRTERGDSAVYLCASSSSGRNADTQYFGPGTRLTVL.

The chain is built from TRBV5-5 and TRBJ1-2; D call uncertain. The CDR3 sequence is 14 residues long. Germline V gives CDR1 SGHKS, CDR2 YYEKEE (reference sequence). The V gene lost 6 bases and the J gene lost 8 bases, with 20 bases spanning the gap. The CDR3, as DNA: TGTGCCAGCATCCCCGGAGACCGATTAAAGGGCTACACCTTC. Protein product: CASIPGDRLKGYTF.

This chain joins TRBV5-4 and TRBJ2-5, with TRBD1 identical over 11 bases. The CDR3 has 16 residues. Germline values: CDR1 SGHNT, CDR2 YYREEE (reference sequence). The junction had 11 bases not matched to a gene; V was cut back by 4 bases and J by 6 bases. The CDR3 sequence: CASSTLPDRGPQTQYF. The CDR3 bases are TGTGCCAGCAGCACCCTGCCGGACAGGGGGCCGCAGACCCAGTACTTC.

The rearrangement uses TRBV28 and TRBJ2-1; D not certain. This CDR3 spans 15 amino acids. The ends were cut back, 7 bases at V and 2 bases at J, with 15 bases in the middle. The germline CDR1 and CDR2 sequences are MDHEN and SYDVKM. CDR3: CASISRRGPYNEQFF. CDR3 in DNA: TGTGCCAGCATTTCTAGGAGAGGCCCCTACAATGAGCAGTTCTTC. The full variable domain, in which reference TRBV28 and TRBJ2-1 provide the parts outside the CDR3, is DVKVTQSSRYLVKRTGEKVFLECVQDMDHENMFWYRQDPGLGLRLIYFSYDVKMKEKGDIPEGYSVSREKKERFSLILESASTNQTSMYLCASISRRGPYNEQFFGPGTRLTVL.

The V and J genes are TRBV19 and TRBJ1-5; D uncertain. V was cut by 0 bases and J by 2 bases, with 8 bases left in between. Per germline, CDR1 LNHDA and CDR2 SQIVND (reference sequence). The CDR3 loop spans 15 amino acids. The CDR3 DNA reads as TGTGCCAGTAGTATAGAATCCGGAGGCAATCAGCCCCAGCATTTT. Residues: CASSIESGGNQPQHF.

This clone was seen more than once but under ten times. The V and J genes are TRBV6-5 and TRBJ1-4; D remains ambiguous. V was trimmed by 0 bases and J by 8 bases, leaving 13 bases between them. This CDR3 contains 15 residues. The germline V gene has CDR1 MNHEY and CDR2 SVGAGI. CDR3 sequence reads: CASSYSNQLGEKLFF. The CDR3, as DNA: TGTGCCAGCAGTTACTCTAACCAACTAGGGGAAAAACTGTTTTTT.